This T cell receptor beta chain was profiled in a study of T-cell memory formation after mild COVID-19. Study outcomes and limitations: SARS-CoV-2 specificity was not confirmed for second-wave clones peaking on day 37.

A remark on this clonotype: The antigen remains unidentified.

TCRdb passed the 5' RACE reads through MiXCR, listing each CDR3 protein once. The sample comprises around 370,000 distinct CDR3 sequences, roughly 21% of which are singletons, and around 13% rests with the top ten. The CDR3 length is 14 residues. Germline V lookup: CDR1 SGHRS, CDR2 YFSETQ. The sequenced sample consisted of PBMCs or a T cell subset sorted from them (not recorded which). The chain uses TRBV5-1 and TRBJ2-5; TRBD2 aligns across 8 bases. The J call may be mistaken, given a closer DNA end match to TRBJ2-7. The source of this sequence is an adult woman who had mild COVID-19 (a few samples of this study predate the infection). Cell type and time point are not known. CDR3 in DNA: TGCGCCAGCAGCTTCTCGGGAGGGGCCAGCGAGCAGTACTTC. Amino acid sequence: CASSFSGGASEQYF.